This T cell receptor (beta chain) is drawn from a study of blood T cells in healthy people across ages. This clonotype was picked up many times. Alongside a J-beta primer mix, a sample-barcoded 5' primer served in a second PCR lasting about 7 to 11 cycles. TCRdb recomputed calls from the 5' RACE reads with MiXCR, one row per CDR3 protein. The data hold 450,000 to 700,000 distinct CDR3 sequences, with 27% observed a single time. J gave up 3 bases and V 3 bases, and 1 base lay outside the gene matches. CDR3 size: 15 residues. The germline CDR1 and CDR2 sequences are SGHRS and YFSETQ. Collection of around 10 milliliters of peripheral blood was performed for each donor.

The chain recombines TRBV5-1 with TRBJ2-3, with 13 bases fitting TRBD2. This receptor was identified in a woman in her 70s in good health. Sequenced sample: blood. CDR3: CASSWTSGGTDTQYF. In DNA, the CDR3 is TGCGCCAGCAGCTGGACTAGCGGGGGAACAGATACGCAGTATTTT.